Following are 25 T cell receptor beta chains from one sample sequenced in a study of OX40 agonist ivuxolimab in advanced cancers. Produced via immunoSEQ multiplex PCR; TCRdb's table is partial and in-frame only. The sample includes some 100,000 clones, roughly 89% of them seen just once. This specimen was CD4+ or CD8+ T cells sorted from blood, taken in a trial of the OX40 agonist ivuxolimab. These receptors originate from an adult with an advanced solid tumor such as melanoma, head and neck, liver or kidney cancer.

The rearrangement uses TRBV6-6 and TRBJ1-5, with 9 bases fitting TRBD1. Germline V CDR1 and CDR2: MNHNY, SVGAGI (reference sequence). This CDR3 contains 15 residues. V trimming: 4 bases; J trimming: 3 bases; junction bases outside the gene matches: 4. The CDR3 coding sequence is TGTGCCAGCAGTTCTTGGACAGGGGACAATCAGCCCCAGCATTTT. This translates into CASSSWTGDNQPQHF.

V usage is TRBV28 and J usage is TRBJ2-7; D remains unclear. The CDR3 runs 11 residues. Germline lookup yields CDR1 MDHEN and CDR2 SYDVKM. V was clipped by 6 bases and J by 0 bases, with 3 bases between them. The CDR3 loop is CASSRSYEQYF. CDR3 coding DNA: TGTGCCAGCAGCCGCTCCTACGAGCAGTACTTC.

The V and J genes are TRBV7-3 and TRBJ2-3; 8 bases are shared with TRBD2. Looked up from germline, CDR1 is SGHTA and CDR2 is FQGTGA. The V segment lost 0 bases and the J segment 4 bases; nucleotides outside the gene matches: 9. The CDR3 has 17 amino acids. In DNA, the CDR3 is TGTGCCAGCAGCTTAACGTTGAGCGGGAGTGGGTCAGATACGCAGTATTTT. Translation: CASSLTLSGSGSDTQYF. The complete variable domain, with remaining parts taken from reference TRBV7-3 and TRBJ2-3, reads GAGVSQTPSNKVTEKGKYVELRCDPISGHTALYWYRQSLGQGPEFLIYFQGTGAADDSGLPNDRFFAVRPEGSVSTLKIQRTERGDSAVYLCASSLTLSGSGSDTQYFGPGTRLTVL.

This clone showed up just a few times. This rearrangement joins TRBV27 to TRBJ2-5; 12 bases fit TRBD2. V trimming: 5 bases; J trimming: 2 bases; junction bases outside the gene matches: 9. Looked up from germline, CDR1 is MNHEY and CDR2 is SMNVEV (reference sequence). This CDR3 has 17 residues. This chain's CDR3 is CASSQRTSGTPQETQYF. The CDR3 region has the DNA TGTGCCAGCAGTCAAAGGACTAGCGGGACGCCTCAAGAGACCCAGTACTTC.

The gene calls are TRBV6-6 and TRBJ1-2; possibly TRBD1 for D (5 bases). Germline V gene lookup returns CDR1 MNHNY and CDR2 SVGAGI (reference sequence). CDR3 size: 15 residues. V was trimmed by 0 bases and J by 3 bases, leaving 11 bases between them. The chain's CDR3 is CASSYSGQGDYGYTF. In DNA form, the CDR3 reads TGTGCCAGCAGTTACTCGGGGCAGGGCGACTATGGCTACACCTTC.

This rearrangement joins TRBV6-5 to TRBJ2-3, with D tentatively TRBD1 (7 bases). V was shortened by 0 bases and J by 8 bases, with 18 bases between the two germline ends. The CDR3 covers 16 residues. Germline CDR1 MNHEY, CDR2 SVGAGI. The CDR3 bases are TGTGCCAGCAGTTACTCCCGGACAGGCGTCGGGGGTACGCAGTATTTT. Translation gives CASSYSRTGVGGTQYF.

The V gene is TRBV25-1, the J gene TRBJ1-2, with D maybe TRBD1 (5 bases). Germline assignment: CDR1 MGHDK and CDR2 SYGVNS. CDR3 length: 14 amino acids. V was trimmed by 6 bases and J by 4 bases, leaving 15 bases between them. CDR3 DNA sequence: TGTGCCAGCAGACAGGAGGGATCAGGCTATGGCTACACCTTC. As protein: CASRQEGSGYGYTF.

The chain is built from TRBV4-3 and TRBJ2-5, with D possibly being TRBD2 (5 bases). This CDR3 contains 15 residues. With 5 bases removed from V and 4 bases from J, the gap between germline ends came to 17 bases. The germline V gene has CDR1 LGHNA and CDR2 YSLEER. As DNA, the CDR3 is TGCGCCAGCAGCTTAGAGGGCAGAGATCTAGAGACCCAGTACTTC. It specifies CASSLEGRDLETQYF.

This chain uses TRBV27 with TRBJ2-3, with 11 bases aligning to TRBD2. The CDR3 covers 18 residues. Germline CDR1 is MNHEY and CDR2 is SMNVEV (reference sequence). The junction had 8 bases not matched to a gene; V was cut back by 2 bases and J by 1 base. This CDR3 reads CASSLRLAGLRGTDTQYF. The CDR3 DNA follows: TGTGCCAGCAGTTTAAGACTAGCGGGACTCCGGGGCACAGATACGCAGTATTTT.

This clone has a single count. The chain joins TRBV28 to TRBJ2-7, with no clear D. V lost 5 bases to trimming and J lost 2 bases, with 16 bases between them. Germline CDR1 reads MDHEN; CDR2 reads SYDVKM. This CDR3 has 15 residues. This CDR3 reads CASSPYGSQTYEQYF. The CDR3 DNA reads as TGTGCCAGCAGTCCTTACGGATCCCAAACCTACGAGCAGTACTTC.

CDR3 residues: CSGGAGSQETQYF. The CDR3 nucleotides read TGCAGCGGAGGGGCGGGATCCCAAGAGACCCAGTACTTC. The gene calls are TRBV29-1 and TRBJ2-5, with D possibly being TRBD2 (6 bases). Trimming shortened V by 7 bases and J by 1 base, and 13 bases separated the two germline ends. Per the germline V gene, CDR1 is SQVTM and CDR2 is ANQGSEA. The CDR3 totals 13 residues.

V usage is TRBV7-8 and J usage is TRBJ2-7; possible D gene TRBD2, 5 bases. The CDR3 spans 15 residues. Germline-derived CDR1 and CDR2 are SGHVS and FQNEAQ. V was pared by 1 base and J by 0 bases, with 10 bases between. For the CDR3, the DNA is TGTGCCAGCAGCTTAGGCAATGAGGGCTCCTACGAGCAGTACTTC. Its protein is CASSLGNEGSYEQYF.

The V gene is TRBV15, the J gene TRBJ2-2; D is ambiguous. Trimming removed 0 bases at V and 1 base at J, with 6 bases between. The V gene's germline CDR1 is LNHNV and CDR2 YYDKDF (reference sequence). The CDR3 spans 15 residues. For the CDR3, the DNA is TGTGCCACCAGCAGAGATCTTGGGAACACCGGGGAGCTGTTTTTT. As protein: CATSRDLGNTGELFF.

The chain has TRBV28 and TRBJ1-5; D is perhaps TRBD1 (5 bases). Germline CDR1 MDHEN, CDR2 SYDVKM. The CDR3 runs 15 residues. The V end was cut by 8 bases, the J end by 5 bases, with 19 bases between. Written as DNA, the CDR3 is TGTGCCAGCTCGGTTTACAGGAATGGGGATCAGCCCCAGCATTTT. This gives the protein CASSVYRNGDQPQHF.

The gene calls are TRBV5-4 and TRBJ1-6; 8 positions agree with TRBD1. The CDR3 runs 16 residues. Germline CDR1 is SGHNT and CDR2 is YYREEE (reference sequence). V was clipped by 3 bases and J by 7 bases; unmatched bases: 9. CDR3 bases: TGTGCCAGCAGCTCTCCGGACAGGGCCCTAAATTCACCCCTCCACTTT. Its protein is CASSSPDRALNSPLHF.

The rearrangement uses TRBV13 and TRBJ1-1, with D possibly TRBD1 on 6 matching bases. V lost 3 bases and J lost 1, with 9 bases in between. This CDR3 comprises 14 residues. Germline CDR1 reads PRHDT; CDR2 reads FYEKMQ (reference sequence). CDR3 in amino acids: CASSFPTGNTEAFF. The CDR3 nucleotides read TGTGCCAGCAGCTTTCCGACAGGGAACACTGAAGCTTTCTTT.

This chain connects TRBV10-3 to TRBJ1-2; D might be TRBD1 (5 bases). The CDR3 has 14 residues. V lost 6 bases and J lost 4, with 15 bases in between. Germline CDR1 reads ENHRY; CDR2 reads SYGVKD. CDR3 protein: CAIRGDGASYGYTF. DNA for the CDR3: TGTGCCATCAGGGGGGACGGAGCTTCCTATGGCTACACCTTC.

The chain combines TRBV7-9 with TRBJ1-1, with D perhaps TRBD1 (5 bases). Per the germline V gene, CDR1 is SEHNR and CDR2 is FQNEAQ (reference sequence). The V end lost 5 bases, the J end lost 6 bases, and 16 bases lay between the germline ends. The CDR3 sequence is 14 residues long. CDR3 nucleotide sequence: TGTGCCAGCAGCCCAGGGTTGAATCGCGCTGAAGCTTTCTTT. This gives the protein CASSPGLNRAEAFF.

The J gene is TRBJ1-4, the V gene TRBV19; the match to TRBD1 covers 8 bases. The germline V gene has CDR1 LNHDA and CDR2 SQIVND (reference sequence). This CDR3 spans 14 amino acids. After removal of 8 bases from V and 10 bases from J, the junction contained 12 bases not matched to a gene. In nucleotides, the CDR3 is TGTGCCAGTGGGGGGACAGGCCATAAGGGAAAACTGTTTTTT. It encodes CASGGTGHKGKLFF.

The DNA for the CDR3 is TGTGCCAGCAGCTTAAAGAGGGGCACCGGGGAGCTGTTTTTT. It translates to CASSLKRGTGELFF. The V and J genes are TRBV7-3 and TRBJ2-2; D is perhaps TRBD1 or TRBD2 (5 bases each). V shed 1 base and J shed 4 bases, with 7 bases lying between them. The CDR3 extends over 14 amino acids. Per germline, CDR1 SGHTA and CDR2 FQGTGA.

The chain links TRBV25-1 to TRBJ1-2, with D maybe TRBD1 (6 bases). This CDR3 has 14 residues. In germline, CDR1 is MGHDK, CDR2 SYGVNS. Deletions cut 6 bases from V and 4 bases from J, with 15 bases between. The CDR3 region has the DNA TGTGCCAGCAGCGAAGCAGGGGTTTTCTATGGCTACACCTTC. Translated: CASSEAGVFYGYTF.

Here the CDR3 DNA reads TGTGCCAGTAGTATAGGGAACAGGGCTTCCGATGGCTACACCTTC. This gives the protein CASSIGNRASDGYTF. This sequence joins TRBV19 and TRBJ1-2; perhaps TRBD1 as D (6 bases). Germline V gene lookup returns CDR1 LNHDA and CDR2 SQIVND (reference sequence). Trimming left V 1 base short and J 6 bases short, with 15 bases between. The CDR3 is made up of 15 amino acids.

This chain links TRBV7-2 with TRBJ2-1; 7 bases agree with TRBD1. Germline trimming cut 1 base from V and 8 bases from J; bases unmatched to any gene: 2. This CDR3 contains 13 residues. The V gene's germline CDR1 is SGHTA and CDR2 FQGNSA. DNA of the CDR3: TGTGCCAGCAGCTTAGACAGGGGCGATGAGCAGTTCTTC. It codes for CASSLDRGDEQFF.

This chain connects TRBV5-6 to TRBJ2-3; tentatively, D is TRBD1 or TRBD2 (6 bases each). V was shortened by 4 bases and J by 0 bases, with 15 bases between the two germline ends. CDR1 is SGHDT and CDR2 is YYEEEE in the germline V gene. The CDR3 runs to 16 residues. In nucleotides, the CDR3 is TGTGCCAGCAGCAGGGGGGCGGGAAGGAGCACAGATACGCAGTATTTT. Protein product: CASSRGAGRSTDTQYF.

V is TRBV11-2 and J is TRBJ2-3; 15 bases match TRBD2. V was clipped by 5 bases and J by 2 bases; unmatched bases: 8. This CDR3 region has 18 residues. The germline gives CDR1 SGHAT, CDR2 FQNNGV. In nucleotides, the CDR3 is TGTGCCAGCAGCATAAGGGGGACTAGCGGGAGGCCCACAGATACGCAGTATTTT. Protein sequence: CASSIRGTSGRPTDTQYF.